This paragraph reports one T cell receptor (beta chain). The length of the CDR3 is 14 residues. Germline V gene lookup returns CDR1 MNHNY and CDR2 SVGAGI (reference sequence). The ends lost 2 bases at V and 6 bases at J; junction bases unmatched: 5. The primer mix had 60 Vbeta and 13 Jbeta primers. Produced via immunoSEQ multiplex PCR; TCRdb's table is partial and in-frame only. The sample gives about 90,000 clones, more than 65% of which show up once; around 16% is in the top ten. This sample stems from a study of cytomegalovirus exposure and HLA in healthy donors. Sequenced: PBMCs. The clonotype was recovered from a woman between 18 and 30 years old in good health and CMV-seropositive. The chain has TRBV6-6 and TRBJ2-5; TRBD2 agrees at 8 bases. Written as DNA, the CDR3 is TGTGCCAGCAGTTACAAGGCGGGGGGAAAGACCCAGTACTTC. It yields the protein CASSYKAGGKTQYF.